The next 27 T cell receptor beta chains were all read from a single sample in a study of T-cell memory formation after mild COVID-19. TCRdb independently ran MiXCR on the 5' RACE reads; one entry per CDR3 protein. The table shows 300,000 or so distinct CDR3 sequences, with about 15% occurring only once. Sequencing used PBMCs or a T cell subset sorted from them (not recorded which). These receptors all come from a young man who had mild COVID-19 (a few samples of this study predate the infection). Cell type and time point are not known.

A few counts support this clonotype. The chain uses TRBV18 and TRBJ1-1; no firm D call. Trimming left V 4 bases short and J 0 bases short, with 12 bases between. This CDR3 comprises 15 residues. From germline, CDR1 is KGHSH and CDR2 LQKENI. The CDR3 sequence: CASSQNQDMNTEAFF. The CDR3 DNA reads as TGTGCCAGCTCACAGAACCAGGATATGAACACTGAAGCTTTCTTT.

This clonotype showed up just a few times. The chain is built from TRBV7-9 and TRBJ1-2, with 7 bases lining up with TRBD1. The CDR3 has 13 residues. J lost 3 bases, V lost 5 bases, and 3 bases had no gene match. Germline V CDR1 and CDR2: SEHNR, FQNEAQ (reference sequence). The CDR3 nucleotides are TGTGCCAGCAGCCGTGGGACAGACTATGGCTACACCTTC. Its protein product is CASSRGTDYGYTF.

This clonotype appeared a few times. The chain combines TRBV7-2 with TRBJ1-4; possibly TRBD1 for D (5 bases). CDR3 size: 12 residues. Trimming left V 5 bases short and J 12 bases short, with 13 bases between. Germline CDR1 is SGHTA and CDR2 is FQGNSA. CDR3 amino acids: CASSPPKGQLFF. The CDR3 DNA reads TGTGCCAGCAGCCCCCCGAAGGGGCAACTGTTTTTT.

This clonotype has just a few counts. The chain recombines TRBV12-3 or TRBV12-4 with TRBJ1-3, with 7 nucleotides matching TRBD1. The CDR3 has 16 amino acids. V lost 2 bases and J lost 1; bases outside the gene matches: 5. Written as DNA, the CDR3 is TGTGCCAGCAGTTTATTCCGGACAGGTTCTGGAAACACCATATATTTT. Amino acids: CASSLFRTGSGNTIYF.

V usage is TRBV20-1 and J usage is TRBJ1-1, with D unclear. The CDR3 consists of 13 residues. From germline, CDR1 is DFQATT and CDR2 SNEGSKA (reference sequence). The V gene lost 2 bases and the J gene lost 6 bases, with 13 bases spanning the gap. In DNA form, the CDR3 reads TGCAGTGCTAGAACCTTCGATCCCCCTGAAGCTTTCTTT. Translated: CSARTFDPPEAFF.

The chain's CDR3 is CASRRGRANSPLHF. CDR3 in DNA: TGTGCCAGCAGGCGCGGTAGGGCTAATTCACCCCTCCACTTT. The rearrangement joins TRBV12-3 or TRBV12-4 to TRBJ1-6; D is ambiguous. The CDR3 is 14 residues long. Trimming pared 6 bases from V and 6 bases from J, leaving 12 bases between.

The chain links TRBV4-1 to TRBJ2-3; no firm D call. With 1 base removed from V and 2 bases from J, the gap between germline ends came to 7 bases. Germline assignment: CDR1 MGHRA and CDR2 YSYEKL. The CDR3 has 14 residues. CDR3 in amino acids: CASSQGGPTDTQYF. CDR3 DNA: TGCGCCAGCAGCCAAGGCGGACCCACAGATACGCAGTATTTT.

The rearrangement joins TRBV29-1 to TRBJ2-5; 8 positions match TRBD1. The CDR3 length is 13 residues. Germline values: CDR1 SQVTM, CDR2 ANQGSEA. Trimming at V came to 3 bases and at J to 5 bases, leaving 5 bases not matched to a gene. The CDR3 protein is CSVDQGAGETQYF. CDR3 in DNA: TGCAGCGTTGACCAGGGGGCTGGTGAGACCCAGTACTTC.

The rearrangement links TRBV27 to TRBJ2-2; no definite D call. V gave up 8 bases and J gave up 4 bases, with 14 bases separating them. This CDR3 region has 14 residues. Per germline, CDR1 MNHEY and CDR2 SMNVEV (reference sequence). CDR3 nucleotide sequence: TGTGCCAGCCGAGTAGGGCTACGCACCGGGGAGCTGTTTTTT. Protein: CASRVGLRTGELFF.

This clonotype was observed a few times. V and J are TRBV5-4 and TRBJ2-3; tentatively, D is TRBD1 (5 bases). Trimming pared 2 bases from V and 0 bases from J, leaving 13 bases between. CDR3 length: 16 amino acids. From germline, CDR1 is SGHNT and CDR2 YYREEE (reference sequence). The CDR3, as DNA: TGTGCCAGCAGCTTAAGCAGGGTGAGGAGCACAGATACGCAGTATTTT. Its translation is CASSLSRVRSTDTQYF. Filled out from reference TRBV5-4 and TRBJ2-3, the complete variable domain reads ETGVTQSPTHLIKTRGQQVTLRCSSQSGHNTVSWYQQALGQGPQFIFQYYREEENGRGNFPPRFSGLQFPNYSSELNVNALELDDSALYLCASSLSRVRSTDTQYFGPGTRLTVL.

The chain carries TRBV9 and TRBJ1-2; tentative D call: TRBD1 (5 bases). Per the germline V gene, CDR1 is SGDLS and CDR2 is YYNGEE. Trimming cost V 3 bases and J 3 bases, with 15 bases left between them. The length of the CDR3 is 15 residues. CDR3 coding DNA: TGTGCCAGCAGCGCCGACAGAACCCAGCACTATGGCTACACCTTC. Protein product: CASSADRTQHYGYTF. Combining the CDR3 with reference TRBV9 and TRBJ1-2 gives the whole variable domain DSGVTQTPKHLITATGQRVTLRCSPRSGDLSVYWYQQSLDQGLQFLIQYYNGEERAKGNILERFSAQQFPDLHSELNLSSLELGDSALYFCASSADRTQHYGYTFGSGTRLTVV.

The J gene is TRBJ2-1, the V gene TRBV7-2, with TRBD2 matching 10 bases. Germline trimming cut 4 bases from V and 0 bases from J; bases unmatched to any gene: 3. The germline CDR1 and CDR2 sequences are SGHTA and FQGNSA. The CDR3 has 16 amino acids. Here the CDR3 reads CASSSGLAVSYNEQFF. The CDR3 DNA follows: TGTGCCAGCAGCTCCGGACTAGCGGTCTCCTACAATGAGCAGTTCTTC.

This clonotype was picked up a small number of times. DNA for the CDR3: TGTGCCAGCGGCCCCTCGGACACCGGGGAGCTGTTTTTT. Its translation: CASGPSDTGELFF. The chain is built from TRBV7-9 and TRBJ2-2; D remains ambiguous. This CDR3 is 13 amino acids long. CDR1 SEHNR and CDR2 FQNEAQ come from the germline V gene (reference sequence). V lost 8 bases, J lost 3 bases, and 10 bases lay in between.

This clonotype was recorded at least ten times. J is TRBJ2-3 and V is TRBV5-1, with D perhaps TRBD1 or TRBD2 (6 bases each). V shed 1 base and J shed 5 bases, with 11 bases lying between them. This CDR3 is built from 14 residues. The germline gives CDR1 SGHRS, CDR2 YFSETQ. The CDR3 DNA reads as TGCGCCAGCAGCTTGATGGGGGGCGGAGATACGCAGTATTTT. It codes for CASSLMGGGDTQYF.

This clonotype was recorded a few times. The CDR3 region is CASSFGGRRGNEQFF. The CDR3 DNA sequence: TGTGCCAGCAGCTTCGGGGGGCGACGGGGCAATGAGCAGTTCTTC. The gene calls are TRBV7-9 and TRBJ2-1; D may be TRBD2 (7 bases). The ends were cut back, 3 bases at V and 6 bases at J, with 15 bases in the middle. There are 15 residues in the CDR3. Looked up from germline, CDR1 is SEHNR and CDR2 is FQNEAQ (reference sequence).

This clonotype was counted only a few times. This chain connects TRBV11-3 to TRBJ2-2; D may be TRBD2 (6 bases). Germline V CDR1 and CDR2: SGHNT, YENEEA. CDR3 length: 12 residues. Trimming pared 5 bases from V and 8 bases from J, leaving 9 bases between. The CDR3 sequence: CASSPGLGELFF. The DNA for the CDR3 is TGTGCCAGCAGCCCGGGACTTGGGGAGCTGTTTTTT.

The genes are TRBV4-1 and TRBJ2-7; D might be TRBD1 (5 bases). The CDR3 runs 12 residues. The ends were cut back, 4 bases at V and 3 bases at J, with 7 bases in the middle. The germline CDR1 and CDR2 sequences are MGHRA and YSYEKL. The CDR3 bases are TGCGCCAGCAGCCCGGACAACTACGAGCAGTACTTC. This encodes CASSPDNYEQYF.

V is TRBV18 and J is TRBJ2-7; 8 bases are a match to TRBD2. The CDR3 has 15 amino acids. Per germline, CDR1 KGHSH and CDR2 LQKENI. V was pared by 3 bases and J by 2 bases, with 6 bases of the junction left unmatched. The CDR3 region is CASSPGLGNTYEQYF. Written as DNA, the CDR3 is TGTGCCAGCTCACCGGGACTAGGTAATACCTACGAGCAGTACTTC.

The chain employs TRBV12-3 or TRBV12-4 and TRBJ1-1; D might be TRBD1 (5 bases). With 6 bases removed from V and 3 bases from J, the gap between germline ends came to 11 bases. This CDR3 has 13 residues. The CDR3 nucleotides read TGTGCCAGCAGCTCTGAGGGGTACACTGAAGCTTTCTTT. Translating gives CASSSEGYTEAFF.

This clonotype has just a few counts. The chain couples TRBV3-1 to TRBJ1-3; no definite D call. The CDR3 totals 13 residues. Germline CDR1 reads LGHDT; CDR2 reads YNNKEL (reference sequence). For the CDR3, the DNA is TGTGCGTCGAGCGGGAGCTCTGGAAACACCATATATTTT. It specifies CASSGSSGNTIYF.

The rearrangement links TRBV6-5 to TRBJ1-1; a weak D match, TRBD1 (5 bases). The CDR3 has 18 residues. V lost 2 bases to trimming and J lost 5 bases, with 24 bases between them. Germline values: CDR1 MNHEY, CDR2 SVGAGI. The CDR3 nucleotides read TGTGCCAGCAGTTACCGGGATTTGGGACGTGTTAAGCGGACTGAAGCTTTCTTT. Translation: CASSYRDLGRVKRTEAFF.

V is TRBV10-1 and J is TRBJ2-3, with 7 positions matching TRBD2. The CDR3 spans 15 residues. Germline V gene lookup returns CDR1 WNHNN and CDR2 SYGVQD (reference sequence). The junction had 1 base not matched to a gene; V was cut back by 0 bases and J by 1 base. CDR3 in DNA: TGCGCCAGCAGTGAGTCTACTAGCGGCACAGATACGCAGTATTTT. Protein: CASSESTSGTDTQYF.

This clonotype was detected only a few times. The chain combines TRBV7-3 with TRBJ1-1, with 7 bases identical to TRBD1. There are 15 residues in the CDR3. The germline V gene encodes CDR1 SGHTA and CDR2 FQGTGA. The V gene end was trimmed by 4 bases and the J gene end by 3 bases; junction bases not matched to a gene: 8. The CDR3 loop is CASSYAGGGYTEAFF. The CDR3 bases are TGTGCCAGCAGCTATGCAGGGGGAGGGTACACTGAAGCTTTCTTT.

V gene TRBV4-1 combines with J gene TRBJ2-1, with a tentative D call TRBD1 (6 bases). CDR3 length: 16 residues. The germline gives CDR1 MGHRA, CDR2 YSYEKL. V lost 1 base, J lost 2 bases, and 12 bases lay in between. The CDR3 bases are TGCGCCAGCAGCCAAGTGTCCCAGGGGACCTACAATGAGCAGTTCTTC. Amino acids: CASSQVSQGTYNEQFF.

This clonotype has at least ten counts. This chain uses TRBV5-1 with TRBJ2-2; D not certain. Trimming removed 5 bases at V and 6 bases at J, with 14 bases between. The CDR3 consists of 14 residues. In germline, CDR1 is SGHRS, CDR2 YFSETQ. The CDR3 loop reads CASSPQTRPGELFF. The CDR3 nucleotides read TGCGCCAGCAGTCCCCAAACAAGGCCCGGGGAGCTGTTTTTT. The full variable domain, its missing parts supplied by reference TRBV5-1 and TRBJ2-2, is KAGVTQTPRYLIKTRGQQVTLSCSPISGHRSVSWYQQTPGQGLQFLFEYFSETQRNKGNFPGRFSGRQFSNSRSEMNVSTLELGDSALYLCASSPQTRPGELFFGEGSRLTVL.

The V and J genes are TRBV9 and TRBJ2-1, with D possibly called TRBD1 or TRBD2 (6 bases each). Trimming took off 0 bases at V and 1 base at J, with 11 bases between the two ends. The CDR3 runs to 16 residues. Germline CDR1 reads SGDLS; CDR2 reads YYNGEE. CDR3 DNA sequence: TGTGCCAGCAGCGTAGCTGGGGGGCAGTCCTACAATGAGCAGTTCTTC. Its translation: CASSVAGGQSYNEQFF.

This clonotype was seen a handful of times. The chain recombines TRBV20-1 with TRBJ2-5; D is ambiguous. Per germline, CDR1 DFQATT and CDR2 SNEGSKA (reference sequence). The CDR3 contains 11 residues. V lost 4 bases and J lost 1, with 4 bases in between. CDR3 protein: CSANGQETQYF. The CDR3 nucleotides read TGCAGTGCTAACGGCCAAGAGACCCAGTACTTC.